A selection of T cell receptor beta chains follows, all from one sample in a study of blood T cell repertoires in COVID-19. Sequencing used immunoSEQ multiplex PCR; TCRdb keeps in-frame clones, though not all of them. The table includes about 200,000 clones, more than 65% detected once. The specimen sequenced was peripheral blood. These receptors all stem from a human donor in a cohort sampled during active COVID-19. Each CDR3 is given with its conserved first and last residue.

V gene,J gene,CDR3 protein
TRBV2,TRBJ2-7,CASRRAGSGYEQYF
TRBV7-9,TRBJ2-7,CASSSDLGEQYF
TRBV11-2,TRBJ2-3,CASSLGYGTGGRTDTQYF
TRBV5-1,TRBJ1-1,CASSFIDMNTEAFF
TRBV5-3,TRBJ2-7,CARSSTLAGGPSEQYF
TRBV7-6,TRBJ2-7,CASSPGLAGHYEQYF
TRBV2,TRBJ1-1,CASSVGEGQGPFF
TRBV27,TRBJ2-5,CASRETSIGETQYF
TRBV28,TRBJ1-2,CASRSADQPGGYTF
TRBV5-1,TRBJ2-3,CASSPPASGISDTQYF
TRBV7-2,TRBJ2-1,CASSMHFSAGRAYNEQFF
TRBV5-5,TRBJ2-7,CASSLAPRTGGSYEQYF
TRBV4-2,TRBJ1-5,CASSQLHRGRTQPQHF
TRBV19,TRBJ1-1,CASSRGQLNTEAFF
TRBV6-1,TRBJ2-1,CASSEIGGGRQFF
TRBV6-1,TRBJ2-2,CASSTGQGHTGELFF
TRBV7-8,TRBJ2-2,CASNPFTAGELFF
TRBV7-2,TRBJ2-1,CASSLDIRSGRPYNEQFF
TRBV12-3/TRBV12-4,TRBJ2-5,CASSPGTGRDQYF
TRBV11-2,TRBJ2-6,CASSPTVSGANVLTF
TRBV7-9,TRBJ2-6,CASSSNRGYGANVLTF
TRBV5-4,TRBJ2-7,CASSFGQGQGEQYF
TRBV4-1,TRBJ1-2,CASRQDRVVLYGYTF
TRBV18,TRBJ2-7,CASSPPEGLAGGEQYF
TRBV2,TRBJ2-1,CASPRGTNEQFF
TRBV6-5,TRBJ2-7,CASSRGLAATEQYF
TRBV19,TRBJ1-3,CASSITGSGNTIYF
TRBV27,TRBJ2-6,CASSPRAGANVLTF
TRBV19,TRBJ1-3,CASSPTGGDLNTIYF
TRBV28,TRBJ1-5,CASQTLPRGSQPQHF
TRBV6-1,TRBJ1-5,CASSEIWQISNQPQHF
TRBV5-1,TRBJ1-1,CASSLFNPLNTEAFF
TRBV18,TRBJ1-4,CASSPANQGNEKLFF
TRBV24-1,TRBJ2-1,CATSDPRTSGSPEQFF
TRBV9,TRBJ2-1,CASRPLAGGPDEQFF
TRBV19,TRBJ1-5,CATGQGPNQPQHF
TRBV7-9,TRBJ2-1,CASSSGLAGDSYNEQFF
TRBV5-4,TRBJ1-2,CASSQSTALYYGYTF
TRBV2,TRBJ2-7,CASSEELGGKESGEQYF
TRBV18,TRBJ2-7,CASSPRPDSSYEQYF